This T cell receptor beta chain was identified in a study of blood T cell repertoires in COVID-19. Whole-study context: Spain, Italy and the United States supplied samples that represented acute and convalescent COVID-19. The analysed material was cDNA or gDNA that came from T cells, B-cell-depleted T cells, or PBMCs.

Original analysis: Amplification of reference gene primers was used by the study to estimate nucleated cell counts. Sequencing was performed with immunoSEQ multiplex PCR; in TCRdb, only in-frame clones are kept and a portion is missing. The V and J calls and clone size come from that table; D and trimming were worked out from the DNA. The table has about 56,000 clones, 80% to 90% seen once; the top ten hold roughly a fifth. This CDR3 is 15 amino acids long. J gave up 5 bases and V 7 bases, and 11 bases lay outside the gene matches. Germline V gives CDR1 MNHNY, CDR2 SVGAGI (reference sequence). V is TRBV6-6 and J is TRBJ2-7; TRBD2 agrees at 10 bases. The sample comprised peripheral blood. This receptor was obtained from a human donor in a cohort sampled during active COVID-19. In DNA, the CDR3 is TGTGCCAGCACCTTACGAGCGGGGGGGGGCGACGAGCAGTACTTC. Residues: CASTLRAGGGDEQYF.